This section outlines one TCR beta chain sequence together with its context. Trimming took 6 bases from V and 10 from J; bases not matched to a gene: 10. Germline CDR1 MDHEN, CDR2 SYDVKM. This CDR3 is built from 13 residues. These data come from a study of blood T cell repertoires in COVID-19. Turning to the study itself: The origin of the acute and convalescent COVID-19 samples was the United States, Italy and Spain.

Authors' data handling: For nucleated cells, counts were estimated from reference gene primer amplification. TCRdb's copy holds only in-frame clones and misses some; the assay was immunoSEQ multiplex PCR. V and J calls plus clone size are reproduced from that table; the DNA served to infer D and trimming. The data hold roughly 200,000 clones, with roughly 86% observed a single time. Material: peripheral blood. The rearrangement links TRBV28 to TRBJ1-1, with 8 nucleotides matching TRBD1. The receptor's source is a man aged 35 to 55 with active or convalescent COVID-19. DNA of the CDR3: TGTGCCAGCAGCCCACAGACAGGGGAGGTAGCTTTCTTT. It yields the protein CASSPQTGEVAFF. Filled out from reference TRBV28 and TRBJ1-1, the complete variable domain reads DVKVTQSSRYLVKRTGEKVFLECVQDMDHENMFWYRQDPGLGLRLIYFSYDVKMKEKGDIPEGYSVSREKKERFSLILESASTNQTSMYLCASSPQTGEVAFFGQGTRLTVV.